This entry lists 6 T cell receptor beta chains sequenced from one sample in a study of blood T cell repertoires in COVID-19. The repertoire was sequenced with immunoSEQ multiplex PCR; TCRdb's copy has only in-frame clones and lacks some. Seen here are tens of thousands of clones, 83% observed once, and the top ten hold roughly 5.3%. The sample taken for sequencing was peripheral blood. The receptors here all came from a man aged 50 or older with active COVID-19.

V usage is TRBV7-2 and J usage is TRBJ2-5, with 11 bases aligning to TRBD2. V lost 4 bases, J lost 7 bases, and 11 bases stayed unmatched. The germline CDR1 and CDR2 sequences are SGHTA and FQGNSA. The CDR3 is made up of 16 amino acids. The CDR3 reads CASSSGGTSGHGTQYF. Here the CDR3 DNA reads TGTGCCAGCAGCTCAGGCGGGACTAGCGGCCATGGGACCCAGTACTTC. The whole variable domain, filled in from reference TRBV7-2 and TRBJ2-5, reads GAGVSQSPSNKVTEKGKDVELRCDPISGHTALYWYRQSLGQGLEFLIYFQGNSAPDKSGLPSDRFSAERTGGSVSTLTIQRTQQEDSAVYLCASSSGGTSGHGTQYFGPGTRLLVL.

This clone occurred a few times. This chain uses TRBV5-5 with TRBJ2-7; D might be TRBD2 (6 bases). Germline CDR1 and CDR2: SGHKS and YYEKEE (reference sequence). The CDR3 consists of 14 residues. The ends were cut back, 4 bases at V and 1 base at J, with 12 bases in the middle. The CDR3 is CASSNLAPSYEQYF. The CDR3 DNA sequence: TGTGCCAGCAGCAATCTAGCGCCTTCCTACGAGCAGTACTTC.

The V gene is TRBV18, the J gene TRBJ2-7; D is uncertain. Germline V lookup: CDR1 KGHSH, CDR2 LQKENI. V shed 6 bases and J shed 2 bases, with 14 bases lying between them. The CDR3 is made up of 14 amino acids. CDR3 residues: CASSPHPNTYEQYF. Written as DNA, the CDR3 is TGTGCCAGCTCGCCCCATCCTAATACCTACGAGCAGTACTTC.

This sequence joins TRBV5-4 and TRBJ2-3; 7 bases agree with TRBD2. The J segment lost 3 bases and the V segment lost 0 bases, leaving 4 bases of the junction unmatched. Germline V gene sequence: CDR1 SGHNT, CDR2 YYREEE (reference sequence). The length of the CDR3 is 15 residues. CDR3 region: CASSLGGLETDTQYF. CDR3 coding DNA: TGTGCCAGCAGCTTGGGAGGACTAGAAACAGATACGCAGTATTTT. Together with reference TRBV5-4 and TRBJ2-3, the CDR3 gives the full variable domain: ETGVTQSPTHLIKTRGQQVTLRCSSQSGHNTVSWYQQALGQGPQFIFQYYREEENGRGNFPPRFSGLQFPNYSSELNVNALELDDSALYLCASSLGGLETDTQYFGPGTRLTVL.

Written as DNA, the CDR3 is TGTGCCAGTAGCACCACCCGGGGCAGGGGTCGTGGCGAGACCCAGTACTTC. Its protein is CASSTTRGRGRGETQYF. The chain carries TRBV19 and TRBJ2-5; D is possibly TRBD1 (6 bases). The germline V gene has CDR1 LNHDA and CDR2 SQIVND (reference sequence). The V gene lost 6 bases and the J gene lost 5 bases, with 25 bases spanning the gap. The length of the CDR3 is 17 residues.

The chain uses TRBV28 and TRBJ1-1; D is unclear. The CDR3 runs 14 residues. Between the trimmed V and J ends, which lost 3 bases and 1 base, there was a span of 9 bases. Germline V gene sequence: CDR1 MDHEN, CDR2 SYDVKM. CDR3 residues: CASSFGSSNTEAFF. As DNA, the CDR3 is TGTGCCAGCAGTTTTGGCTCCTCGAACACTGAAGCTTTCTTT.